This T cell receptor (beta chain) was captured in a study of cytomegalovirus exposure and HLA in healthy donors. Whole-study findings and limits: An Asian-associated ancestry cluster reportedly showed fewer N-insertions than the roughly 700-donor mean in a later analysis.

On this clone: Its antigen remains unknown.

The PCR had 60 Vbeta and 13 Jbeta primers. Sequenced by immunoSEQ multiplex PCR; TCRdb stores in-frame clones only, minus some. The data hold around 68,000 clones, with 65% to 70% observed a single time. The ends were cut back, 5 bases at V and 0 bases at J, with 19 bases in the middle. The CDR3 has 17 amino acids. Germline V gene data show CDR1 as LNHDA and CDR2 as SQIVND (reference sequence). Sequenced material: PBMCs. The chain recombines TRBV19 with TRBJ1-1, with D tentatively TRBD1 (6 bases). This receptor was obtained from a woman in her 30s in good health and CMV-seronegative. This chain's CDR3 is CASSPFPGATMNTEAFF. As DNA, the CDR3 is TGTGCCAGTAGTCCGTTCCCAGGGGCTACCATGAACACTGAAGCTTTCTTT.